This TCR beta chain was identified during a study of Ad26.COV2.S vaccination and SARS-CoV-2 variants. For the study at large: Enrolled in COV1001, the donor was in the Ad26.COV2.S trial arm, which received the vaccine. General study findings and limits: There was reportedly substantial breadth in spike-specific CD8+ and CD4+ T cell responses after vaccination. Compared with placebo recipients, vaccine recipients had higher spike-specific TCR breadth.

V lost 3 bases and J 3 bases, leaving 24 bases between the germline ends. CDR1 and CDR2 from the germline V gene are ENHRY and SYGVKD. The CDR3 length is 18 residues. As regards this clone: Its antigen is unknown.

The protocol was immunoSEQ multiplex PCR, while the TCRdb copy is restricted to in-frame clones and leaves out a portion. The data hold about 350,000 clones, with about 85% observed a single time. Treatment denoted: about 20 received Ad26.COV2.S at low or high dose, single or two shots; roughly five received placebo; per-sample allocation not given. The investigators took samples on day 63 after the first vaccine or placebo injection. The sequenced sample was peripheral blood, obtained in a trial of Ad26.COV2.S vaccine versus placebo. The sequence came from a person aged 18 to 65 who received the Ad26.COV2.S COVID-19 vaccine or a placebo. The V call is TRBV10-3, the J call TRBJ2-7; perhaps TRBD2 as D (5 bases). CDR3 in amino acids: CAISDPEEERVGSYEQYF. In DNA, the CDR3 is TGTGCCATCAGTGACCCCGAGGAGGAAAGGGTGGGAAGCTACGAGCAGTACTTC.